This is a list of T cell receptor beta chains from one sample in a study of immune evolution from preneoplasia to lung adenocarcinoma. Measured with immunoSEQ multiplex PCR; TCRdb has only the in-frame clones, and not every one. The sample includes some 41,000 clones, approximately 79% seen only once; the top ten take around 4.6%. Source material: FFPE invasive lung adenocarcinoma tissue. These TCRs come from a person in their sixties or seventies with lung adenocarcinoma. CDR3s include the opening cysteine and the closing phenylalanine or tryptophan. Fields, in order: J gene, V gene, CDR3 protein.

TRBJ2-3 | TRBV28 | CASLGSSSDRDRLDTQYF
TRBJ2-1 | TRBV12-5 | CASGFGREQFF
TRBJ2-1 | TRBV30 | CARSDNEQFF
TRBJ2-5 | TRBV2 | CASLGRQETQYF
TRBJ1-1 | TRBV4-2 | CASSQEWQGDTEAFF
TRBJ2-1 | TRBV18 | CASSPLAGNNEQFF
TRBJ2-2 | TRBV11-3 | CASSLIYSGELFF
TRBJ2-7 | TRBV28 | CASSLYRDRSYEQYF
TRBJ1-4 | TRBV5-1 | CASSPGLKDEKLFF
TRBJ1-1 | TRBV28 | CASSDRASAFF
TRBJ2-5 | TRBV11-3 | CASSLGVAGEGETQYF
TRBJ1-3 | TRBV18 | CASSSTSGTGGTGNTIYF
TRBJ2-1 | TRBV19 | CASKGRGSYNEQFF
TRBJ1-3 | TRBV19 | CASIKQGISGNTIYF
TRBJ1-2 | TRBV28 | CASRRQGQEHGYTF
TRBJ2-2 | TRBV6-4 | CASSDSGGNTGELFF
TRBJ2-7 | TRBV6-1 | CASSRGQYEQYF
TRBJ2-2 | TRBV19 | CASGGRLANTGELFF